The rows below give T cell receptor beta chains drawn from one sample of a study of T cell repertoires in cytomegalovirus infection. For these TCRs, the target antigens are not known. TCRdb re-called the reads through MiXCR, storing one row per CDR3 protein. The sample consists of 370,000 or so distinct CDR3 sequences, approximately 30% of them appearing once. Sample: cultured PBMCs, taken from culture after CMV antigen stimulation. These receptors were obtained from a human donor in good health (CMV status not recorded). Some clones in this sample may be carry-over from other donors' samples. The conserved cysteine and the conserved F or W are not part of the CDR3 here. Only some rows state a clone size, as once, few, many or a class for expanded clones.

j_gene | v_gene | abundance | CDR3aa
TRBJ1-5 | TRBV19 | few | ASSMGVGTGDQPQH
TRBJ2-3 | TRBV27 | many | ASSSLWAGGRRRGTDTQY
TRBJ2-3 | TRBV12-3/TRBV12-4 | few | ASSLRPLTSGRVDTQY
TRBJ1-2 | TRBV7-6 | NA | ASSSQGRNYGYT
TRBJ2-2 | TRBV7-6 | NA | ASTPLDSFGSGELF
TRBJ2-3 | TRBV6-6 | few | AISRTRPDTQY
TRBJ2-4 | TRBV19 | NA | ASSPRELLAKNIQY
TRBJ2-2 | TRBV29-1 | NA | SVEIRGLGKSGELF
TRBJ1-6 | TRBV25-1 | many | ASSGTGYNSPLH
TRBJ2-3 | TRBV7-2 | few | ASNRINTDTQY
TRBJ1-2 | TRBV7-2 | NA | ASSSMRIDGYT
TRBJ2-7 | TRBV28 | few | ASSVVPLHEQY
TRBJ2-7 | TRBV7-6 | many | ASSSRSGSSYEQY
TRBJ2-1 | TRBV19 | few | ASSIVLAGRNEQF
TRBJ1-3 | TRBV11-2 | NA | ASKQAFSGNTIY
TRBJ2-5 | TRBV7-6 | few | ASSRRRTSGETQY
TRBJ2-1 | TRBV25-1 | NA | ASSEYGKGRNEQF
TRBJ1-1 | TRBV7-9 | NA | ASSSAPGQAEAF
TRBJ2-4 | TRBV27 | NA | ASSPLFAGGMEAKNIQY
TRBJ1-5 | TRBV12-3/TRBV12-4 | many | ASSLNSNQPQH
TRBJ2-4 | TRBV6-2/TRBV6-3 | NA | ASQIPGQAKGF
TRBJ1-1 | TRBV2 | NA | ASSPSLPGTEAF
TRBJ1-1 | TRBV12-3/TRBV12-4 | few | ASTRDNTEAF
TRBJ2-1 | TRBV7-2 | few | ASSLAASRHEQF
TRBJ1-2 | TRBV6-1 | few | ASSEATGYGYT
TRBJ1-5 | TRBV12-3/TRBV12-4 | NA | ASSDHQGGGNQPQH